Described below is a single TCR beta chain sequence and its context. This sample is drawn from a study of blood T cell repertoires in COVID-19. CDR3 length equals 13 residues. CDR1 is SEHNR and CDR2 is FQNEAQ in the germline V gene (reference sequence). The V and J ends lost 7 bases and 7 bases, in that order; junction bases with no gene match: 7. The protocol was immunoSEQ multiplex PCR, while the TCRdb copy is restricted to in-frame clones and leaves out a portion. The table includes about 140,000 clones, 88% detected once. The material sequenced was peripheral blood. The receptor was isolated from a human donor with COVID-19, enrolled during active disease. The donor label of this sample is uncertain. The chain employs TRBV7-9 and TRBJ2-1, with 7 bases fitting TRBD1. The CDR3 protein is CASTDRDQNEQFF. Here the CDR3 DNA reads TGTGCCAGCACCGACAGGGACCAGAATGAGCAGTTCTTC.